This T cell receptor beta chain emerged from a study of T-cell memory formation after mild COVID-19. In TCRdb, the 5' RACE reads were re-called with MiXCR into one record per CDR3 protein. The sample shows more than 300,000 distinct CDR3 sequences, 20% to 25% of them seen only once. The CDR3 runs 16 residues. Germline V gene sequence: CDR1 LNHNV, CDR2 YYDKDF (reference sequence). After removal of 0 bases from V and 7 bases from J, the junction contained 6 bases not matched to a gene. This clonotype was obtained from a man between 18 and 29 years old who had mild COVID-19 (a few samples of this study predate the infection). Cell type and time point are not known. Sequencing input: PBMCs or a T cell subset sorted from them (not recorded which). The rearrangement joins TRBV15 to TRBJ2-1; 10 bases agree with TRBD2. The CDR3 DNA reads TGTGCCACCAGCAGAGATCTGGCTAGCGGGGGAAATGAGCAGTTCTTC. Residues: CATSRDLASGGNEQFF. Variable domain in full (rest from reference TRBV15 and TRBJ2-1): DAMVIQNPRYQVTQFGKPVTLSCSQTLNHNVMYWYQQKSSQAPKLLFHYYDKDFNNEADTPDNFQSRRPNTSFCFLDIRSPGLGDTAMYLCATSRDLASGGNEQFFGPGTRLTVL.